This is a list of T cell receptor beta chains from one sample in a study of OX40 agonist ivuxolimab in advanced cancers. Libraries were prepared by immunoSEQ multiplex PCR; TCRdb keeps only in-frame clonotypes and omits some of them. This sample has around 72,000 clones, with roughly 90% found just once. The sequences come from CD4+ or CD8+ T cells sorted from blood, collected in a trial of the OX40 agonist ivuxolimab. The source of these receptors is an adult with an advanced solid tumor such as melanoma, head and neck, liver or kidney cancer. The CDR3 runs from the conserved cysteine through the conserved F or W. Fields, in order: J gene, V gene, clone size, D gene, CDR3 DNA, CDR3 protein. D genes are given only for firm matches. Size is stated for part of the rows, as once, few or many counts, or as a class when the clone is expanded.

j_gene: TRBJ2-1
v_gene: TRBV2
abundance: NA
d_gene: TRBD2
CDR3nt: TGTGCCAGCAGTGTCGCGGGCGGGGGGGGGAATGAGCAGTTCTTC
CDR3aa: CASSVAGGGGNEQFF

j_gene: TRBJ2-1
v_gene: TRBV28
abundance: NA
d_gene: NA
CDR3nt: TGTGCCAGCAGTTTTGGGGAAGGAAATTACCGCAATGAGCAGTTCTTC
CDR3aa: CASSFGEGNYRNEQFF

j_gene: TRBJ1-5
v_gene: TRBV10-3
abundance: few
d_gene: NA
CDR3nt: TGTGCCATCAAGGATAGCAATCAGCCCCAGCATTTT
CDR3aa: CAIKDSNQPQHF

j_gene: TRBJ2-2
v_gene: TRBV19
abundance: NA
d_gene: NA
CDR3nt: TGTGCCAGTAGTATAAGGCCGAGGGGGGCCGGGGAGCTGTTTTTT
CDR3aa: CASSIRPRGAGELFF

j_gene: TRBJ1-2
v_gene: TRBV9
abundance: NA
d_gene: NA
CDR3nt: TGTGCCAGCAGCGTCGACGGCAACTATGGCTACACCTTC
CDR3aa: CASSVDGNYGYTF

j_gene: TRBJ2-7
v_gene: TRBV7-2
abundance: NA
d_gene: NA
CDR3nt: TGTGCCAGCAGCTTAGTGGTTCAGGGAAACGAGCAGTACTTC
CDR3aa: CASSLVVQGNEQYF

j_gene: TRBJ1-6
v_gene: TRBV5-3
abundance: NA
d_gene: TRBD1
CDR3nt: TGTGCCAGAAGCTTGGCGTTCGCTCGGATAATACAAACAGGGGTCAATTCACCCCTCCACTTT
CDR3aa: CARSLAFARIIQTGVNSPLHF

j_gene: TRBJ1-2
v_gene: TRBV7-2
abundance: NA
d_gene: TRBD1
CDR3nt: TGTGCCAGCAGCTTATCCGGGACAGGGCTATATGGCTACACCTTC
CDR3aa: CASSLSGTGLYGYTF

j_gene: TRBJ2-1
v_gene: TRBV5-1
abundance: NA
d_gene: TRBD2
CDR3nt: TGCGCCAGCAGCTTGTACTGGACTAGCGGCTACAATGAGCAGTTCTTC
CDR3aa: CASSLYWTSGYNEQFF

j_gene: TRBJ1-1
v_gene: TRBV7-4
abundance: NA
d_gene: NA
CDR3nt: TGTGCCAGCAGCCCCGAGAGAACGAACACTGAAGCTTTCTTT
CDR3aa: CASSPERTNTEAFF

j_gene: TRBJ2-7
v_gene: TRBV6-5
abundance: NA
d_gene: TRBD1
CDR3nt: TGTGCCAGCACCCCAACAGGGGGCCGCGAGCAGTACTTC
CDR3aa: CASTPTGGREQYF

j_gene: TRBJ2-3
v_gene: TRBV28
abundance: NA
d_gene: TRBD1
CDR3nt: TGTGCCAGCAGTTTGTCGCAGGGGGCCTCCACAGATACGCAGTATTTT
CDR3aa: CASSLSQGASTDTQYF

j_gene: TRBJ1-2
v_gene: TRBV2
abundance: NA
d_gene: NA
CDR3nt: TGTGCCAGCATAAAAGAATCGTCCCGTGGCAGCTATGGCTACACCTTC
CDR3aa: CASIKESSRGSYGYTF

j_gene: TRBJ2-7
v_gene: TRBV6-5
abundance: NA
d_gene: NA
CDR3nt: TGTGCCAGCAGCCCCCAGCAGGGGACGAGCGAGCAGTACTTC
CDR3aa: CASSPQQGTSEQYF

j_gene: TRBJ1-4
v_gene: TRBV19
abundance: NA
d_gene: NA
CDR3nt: TGTGCCAGTAGTATGAGGGACGGATCTGAAAAACTGTTTTTT
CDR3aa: CASSMRDGSEKLFF

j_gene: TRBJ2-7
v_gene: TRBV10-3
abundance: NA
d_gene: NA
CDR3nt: TGTGCCGCCTCCGGGACCGCCGGAGAGCAGTACTTC
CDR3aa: CAASGTAGEQYF

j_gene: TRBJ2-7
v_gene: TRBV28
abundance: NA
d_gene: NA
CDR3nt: TGTGCCAGCAGAGGATCAGTGAGCTCCTACGAGCAGTACTTC
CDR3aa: CASRGSVSSYEQYF

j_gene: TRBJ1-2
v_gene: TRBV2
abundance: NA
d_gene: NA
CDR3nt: TGTGCCAGCGAATCGGAAAGCAACTATGGCTACACCTTC
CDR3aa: CASESESNYGYTF

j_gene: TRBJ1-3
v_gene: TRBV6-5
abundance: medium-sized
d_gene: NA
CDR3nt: TGTGCCAGCACCCATGGGGGGACTACTGGAAACACCATATATTTT
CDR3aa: CASTHGGTTGNTIYF

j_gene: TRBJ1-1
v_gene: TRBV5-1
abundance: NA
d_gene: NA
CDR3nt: TGCGCCAGCAGCTTTTATGGGCAGGGGAGTACTTTCTTT
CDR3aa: CASSFYGQGSTFF

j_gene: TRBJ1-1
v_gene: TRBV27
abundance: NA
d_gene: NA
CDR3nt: TGTGCCAGCAGGACTGCGCGTGTGGGAGGGGGTGAAGCTTTCTTT
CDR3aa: CASRTARVGGGEAFF

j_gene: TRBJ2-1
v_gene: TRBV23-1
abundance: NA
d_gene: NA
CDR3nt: TGCGCCAGCAGTCCCAGGGAACAGGCGATCGGGGTCTTC
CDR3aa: CASSPREQAIGVF

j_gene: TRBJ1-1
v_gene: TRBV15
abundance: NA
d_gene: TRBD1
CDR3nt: TGTGCCACCAGCAGACACAGGGGGGGCGGTGAAGCTTTCTTT
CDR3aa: CATSRHRGGGEAFF

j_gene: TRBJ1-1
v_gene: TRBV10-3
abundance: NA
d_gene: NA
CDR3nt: TGTGCCATCAGTGAGTTGCCAGGGAACACTGAAGCTTTCTTT
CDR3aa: CAISELPGNTEAFF

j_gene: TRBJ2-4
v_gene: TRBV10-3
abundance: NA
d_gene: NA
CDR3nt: TGTGCCATCAGTGGGACGGAGGGAAACATTCAGTACTTC
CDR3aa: CAISGTEGNIQYF

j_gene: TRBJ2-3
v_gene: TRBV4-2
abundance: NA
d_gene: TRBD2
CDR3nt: TGTGCCAGCAGCCCCGAACTAGTGGGAGGGACAGATACGCAGTATTTT
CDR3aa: CASSPELVGGTDTQYF

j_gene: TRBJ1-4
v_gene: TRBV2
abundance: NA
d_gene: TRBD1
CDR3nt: TGTGCCAGCAGTGCAAACAGGGGGCTGAGTGAAAAACTGTTTTTT
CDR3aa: CASSANRGLSEKLFF

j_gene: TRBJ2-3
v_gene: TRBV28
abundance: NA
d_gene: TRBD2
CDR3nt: TGTGCCATCGCGGCCGGGGGGGCCTTAGATACGCAGTATTTT
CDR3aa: CAIAAGGALDTQYF

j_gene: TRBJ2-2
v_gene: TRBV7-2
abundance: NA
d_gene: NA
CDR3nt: TGTGCCAGCAGCTCGCCCTACACGAGAAATATGGGCGGGGAGCTGTTTTTT
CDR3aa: CASSSPYTRNMGGELFF

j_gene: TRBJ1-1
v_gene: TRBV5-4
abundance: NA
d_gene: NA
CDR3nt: TGTGCCAGCAGCCTACCGGGACCGTTGAACACTGAAGCTTTCTTT
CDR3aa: CASSLPGPLNTEAFF

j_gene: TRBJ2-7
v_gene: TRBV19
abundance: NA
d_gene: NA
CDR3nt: TGTGCCAGTAGTATAGCCTCCTCCGGCGGGTACGAGCAGTACTTC
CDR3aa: CASSIASSGGYEQYF

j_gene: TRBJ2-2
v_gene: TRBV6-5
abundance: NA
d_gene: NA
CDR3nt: TGTGCCAGCAGAGGGGACACGCGGGGGGAGCTGTTTTTT
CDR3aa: CASRGDTRGELFF

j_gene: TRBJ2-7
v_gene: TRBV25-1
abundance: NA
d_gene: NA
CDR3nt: TGTGCCAGCTACGGGACTCCCCGGCCCGAGCAGTACTTC
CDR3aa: CASYGTPRPEQYF

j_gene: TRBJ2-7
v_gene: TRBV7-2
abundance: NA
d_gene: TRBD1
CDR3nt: TGTGCCAGCAGCCCCGGGACAGCGCCCTACGAGCAGTACTTC
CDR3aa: CASSPGTAPYEQYF

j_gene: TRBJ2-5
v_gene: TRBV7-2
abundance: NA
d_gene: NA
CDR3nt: TGTGCCAGCAGCCCCTGGGTGCCTACGGGGCAGACCCAGTACTTC
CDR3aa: CASSPWVPTGQTQYF

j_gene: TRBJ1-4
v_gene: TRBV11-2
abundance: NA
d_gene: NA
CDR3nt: TGTGCCAGCAGCTTAGTCGGAGGAACTAATGAAAAACTGTTTTTT
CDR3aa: CASSLVGGTNEKLFF

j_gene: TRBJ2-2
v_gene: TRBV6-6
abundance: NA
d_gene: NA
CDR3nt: TGTGCCAGCAGTTACCTGACCCCCGGGGACACCGGGGAGCTGTTTTTT
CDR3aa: CASSYLTPGDTGELFF

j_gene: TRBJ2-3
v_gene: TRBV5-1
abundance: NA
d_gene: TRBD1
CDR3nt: TGCGCCAGCAGCTCGGCCTTGGGACAGGGGGCTCGCACAGATACGCAGTATTTT
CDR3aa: CASSSALGQGARTDTQYF

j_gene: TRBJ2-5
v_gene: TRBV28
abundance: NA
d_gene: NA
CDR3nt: TGTGCCAGCAGTCCCGGACCAACCCAAGAGACCCAGTACTTC
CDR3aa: CASSPGPTQETQYF

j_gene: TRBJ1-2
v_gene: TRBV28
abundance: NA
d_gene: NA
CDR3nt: TGTGCCAGCAGTCCCCCCGGGGAGGGGGGTAACTATGGCTACACCTTC
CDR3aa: CASSPPGEGGNYGYTF

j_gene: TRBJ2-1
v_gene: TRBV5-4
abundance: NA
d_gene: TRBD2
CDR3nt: TGTGCCAGCAGCTTGCTTGGTCTAGCGGGGGCCTACAATGAGCAGTTCTTC
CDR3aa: CASSLLGLAGAYNEQFF

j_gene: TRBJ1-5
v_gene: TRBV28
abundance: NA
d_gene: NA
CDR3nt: TGTGCCAGCAGTTTAGTACAGGCAAATCAGCCCCAGCATTTT
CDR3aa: CASSLVQANQPQHF

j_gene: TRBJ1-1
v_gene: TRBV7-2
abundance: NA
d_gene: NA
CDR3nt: TGTGCCAGCAGCCCCAGGGGAGGGGGAAACACTGAAGCTTTCTTT
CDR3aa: CASSPRGGGNTEAFF

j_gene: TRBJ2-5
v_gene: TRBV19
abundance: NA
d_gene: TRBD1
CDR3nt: TGTGCCAGTACCCTCACAGGGGACCAAGAGACCCAGTACTTC
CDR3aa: CASTLTGDQETQYF

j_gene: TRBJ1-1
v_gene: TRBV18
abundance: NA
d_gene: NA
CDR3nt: TGTGCCAGCTCACCAGGGCTTAACACTGAAGCTTTCTTT
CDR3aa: CASSPGLNTEAFF

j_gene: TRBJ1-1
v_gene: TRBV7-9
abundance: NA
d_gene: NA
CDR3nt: TGTGCCAGCAGCTTAGTCGAAGGTCGGGTGCATGAAGCTTTCTTT
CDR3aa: CASSLVEGRVHEAFF

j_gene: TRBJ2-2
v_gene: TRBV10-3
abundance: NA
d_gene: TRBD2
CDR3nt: TGTGCCATGACTCCGGGGTCGGGAGGGCCGGTCACCGGGGAGCTGTTTTTT
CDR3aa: CAMTPGSGGPVTGELFF

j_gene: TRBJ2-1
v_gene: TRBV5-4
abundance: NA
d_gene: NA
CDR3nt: TGTGCCAGCAGCTTACTCCAAAACAATGAGCAGTTCTTC
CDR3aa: CASSLLQNNEQFF

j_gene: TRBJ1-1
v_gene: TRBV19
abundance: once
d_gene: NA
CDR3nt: TGTGCCAGTAGTATAGAGAGGGGCACTGAAGCTTTCTTT
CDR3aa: CASSIERGTEAFF

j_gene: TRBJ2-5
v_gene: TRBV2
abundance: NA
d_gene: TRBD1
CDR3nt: TGTGCCAGCGGGGGGACAGGGCAAGAGACCCAGTACTTC
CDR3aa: CASGGTGQETQYF

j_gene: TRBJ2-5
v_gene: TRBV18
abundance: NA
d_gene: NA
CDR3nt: TGTGCCAGCTCACCACCAGCGCCAGAAGAGACCCAGTACTTC
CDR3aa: CASSPPAPEETQYF